This is a list of T cell receptor beta chains from one sample in a study of T cell repertoires in cytomegalovirus infection. In TCRdb, the reads were re-called with MiXCR into one record per CDR3 protein. The data contain 100,000 to 150,000 distinct CDR3 sequences, more than 20% of them singletons. The antigens for these receptors are not known. The sequenced material came from PBMCs, sequenced either directly or after in vitro stimulation (not recorded which). These receptors were obtained from a human donor in good health (CMV status not recorded). Some clones in this sample may be carry-over from other donors' samples. Both conserved end residues are part of each CDR3. A D gene is named only where the DNA matches it firmly. Clone size is shown for a subset of rows, as once, few, many or a class of expanded clone.

>TRBV6-6|TRBJ1-6|-|TRBD1|16
TGTGCCAGCAGTGAGCTGCGGACAGGGGGGAATTCACCCCTCCACTTT
CASSELRTGGNSPLHF
>TRBV7-6|TRBJ1-6|few|-|15
TGTGCCAGCTCCTATACCGGGACGGGTAATTCACCCCTCCACTTT
CASSYTGTGNSPLHF
>TRBV7-2|TRBJ1-2|many|-|13
TGTGCCAGCAGCGAGGAGGCTGTAGGAGGCTACACCTTC
CASSEEAVGGYTF
>TRBV27|TRBJ2-7|-|-|11
TGTGCCAGCAGTTTGGGGAACGAGCAGTACTTC
CASSLGNEQYF
>TRBV4-1|TRBJ2-1|few|TRBD2|16
TGCGCCAGCAGCCAACCTCCCCCGGGACTAGGCAATGAGCAGTTCTTC
CASSQPPPGLGNEQFF
>TRBV5-6|TRBJ1-1|-|-|13
TGTGCCACCCGAGGTCAGGGGCGGACTGAAGCTTTCTTT
CATRGQGRTEAFF
>TRBV7-2|TRBJ2-7|many|-|14
TGTGCCAGCAGCTTAGCGCAGAGCTCCTACGAGCAGTACTTC
CASSLAQSSYEQYF
>TRBV27|TRBJ2-2|-|TRBD2|18
TGTGCCAGCAGTTCCGGACTAGCGGGAGGGTTAGTAACCGGGGAGCTGTTTTTT
CASSSGLAGGLVTGELFF
>TRBV7-9|TRBJ2-1|-|-|15
TGTGCCAGCAGCCCGAGGCAGAGGGGGTACAATGAGCAGTTCTTC
CASSPRQRGYNEQFF
>TRBV7-2|TRBJ2-6|many|-|12
TGTGCCAGCAGCTCTGGGGCCAACGTCCTGACTTTC
CASSSGANVLTF
>TRBV7-9|TRBJ2-3|few|TRBD2|14
TGTGCCGGCCCTGCGGGAGACGACACAGATACGCAGTATTTT
CAGPAGDDTDTQYF
>TRBV5-6|TRBJ1-5|-|-|12
TGTGCCAGCAGCTTGCGGTTTCAGCCCCAGCATTTT
CASSLRFQPQHF
>TRBV18|TRBJ1-2|once|-|16
TGTGCCAGCTCACGCCGGCAGGGGAGCACTGCCTATGGCTACACCTTC
CASSRRQGSTAYGYTF
>TRBV9|TRBJ2-7|-|TRBD2|14
TGTGCCAGCAGCTCTAGCGGGGTCGACTACGAGCAGTACTTC
CASSSSGVDYEQYF
>TRBV12-5|TRBJ2-5|few|-|14
TGTGCTAGTGGTTTGGACGGGGGGCAGGAGACCCAGTACTTC
CASGLDGGQETQYF
>TRBV6-8|TRBJ1-4|few|-|14
TGTGCCAGCCGCAAGCAGGGTGACGCTGAAAAACTGTTTTTT
CASRKQGDAEKLFF
>TRBV25-1|TRBJ2-5|-|TRBD1|15
TGTGCCAGCAGTTGGACAGGGAGATACCAAGAGACCCAGTACTTC
CASSWTGRYQETQYF
>TRBV6-6|TRBJ2-1|few|-|17
TGTGCCAGCAGTTACCTAGGGCCAAACTGGGGTTACAATGAGCAGTTCTTC
CASSYLGPNWGYNEQFF
>TRBV28|TRBJ2-7|-|-|14
TGTGCCAGCACTCCTGGGTCAGGGACCTACGAGCAGTACTTC
CASTPGSGTYEQYF
>TRBV2|TRBJ2-3|-|-|13
TGTGCCAGCAGTCCCTCCCAGAGAGATACGCAGTATTTT
CASSPSQRDTQYF
>TRBV7-4|TRBJ1-2|once|-|13
TGTGCCAGCAGCTTAGCTATGACGTGGGGCTACACCTTC
CASSLAMTWGYTF
>TRBV10-2|TRBJ1-5|-|-|14
TGCGCCAGCTCAGATCAGGGAAGCAATCAGCCCCAGCATTTT
CASSDQGSNQPQHF
>TRBV7-2|TRBJ2-3|many|-|13
TGTGCCAGCAGTCCACAAAACACAGATACGCAGTATTTT
CASSPQNTDTQYF
>TRBV19|TRBJ1-6|many|-|16
TGTGCCAGTAGTATAGACACGGAATCCTATAATTCACCCCTCCACTTT
CASSIDTESYNSPLHF
>TRBV5-4|TRBJ2-2|few|-|13
TGTGCCAGCAGCCCAGAGAGCACCGGGGAGCTGTTTTTT
CASSPESTGELFF
>TRBV19|TRBJ1-5|-|TRBD1|18
TGTGCCAGTAGTCGGACCTTGGGGACAGCTTATAGCAATCAGCCCCAGCATTTT
CASSRTLGTAYSNQPQHF
>TRBV7-2|TRBJ2-1|many|TRBD1|14
TGTGCCAGCACCCCGGGACAGGGTTGGAATGAGCAGTTCTTC
CASTPGQGWNEQFF
>TRBV7-2|TRBJ2-3|many|-|13
TGTGCCAGCAGCATCATTAGCACAGATACGCAGTATTTT
CASSIISTDTQYF
>TRBV28|TRBJ2-5|many|TRBD1|17
TGTGCCAGCAGTATACCCGTAGGGCGGCAGGGGGAAGAGACCCAGTACTTC
CASSIPVGRQGEETQYF
>TRBV7-8|TRBJ1-2|many|-|15
TGTGCCAGCAGCTTAGCGTCTCAGGCAGGCTATGGCTACACCTTC
CASSLASQAGYGYTF
>TRBV6-1|TRBJ2-5|-|TRBD2|15
TGTGCCAGCAGCCTTTCCAGCGGGAGCTGGGAGACCCAGTACTTC
CASSLSSGSWETQYF
>TRBV7-2|TRBJ2-5|many|-|15
TGTGCCAGCAGCTTGGGCAGGGGCCTCTTCGAGACCCAGTACTTC
CASSLGRGLFETQYF
>TRBV6-6|TRBJ2-7|many|-|12
TGTGCCAGCAGTTTCGCCGACACCTTATGTGTATTC
CASSFADTLCVF
>TRBV4-3|TRBJ2-4|many|-|14
TGCGCCAGCAGCCCAACGACGGGGAATAGCATTCAGTACTTC
CASSPTTGNSIQYF
>TRBV15|TRBJ2-1|-|-|18
TGTGCCACCAGCAGACCTAGGGGGACTGCTGTGTCCTACAATGAGCAGTTCTTC
CATSRPRGTAVSYNEQFF
>TRBV7-9|TRBJ1-1|-|TRBD1|18
TGTGCCAGCAGCTTGGGGGCAGGGGGTATGGTTGCGGACACTGAAGCTTTCTTT
CASSLGAGGMVADTEAFF
>TRBV6-5|TRBJ1-6|few|-|16
TGTGCCAGCAGCCTAACGGGGCTCCCTGGTGATTCACCCCTCCACTTT
CASSLTGLPGDSPLHF
>TRBV5-6|TRBJ2-1|few|TRBD2|15
TGTGCCAGCAGCCGGGTTAGCGGGAGTTTCAATGAGCAGTTCTTC
CASSRVSGSFNEQFF
>TRBV7-2|TRBJ1-1|many|TRBD1|16
TGTGCCAGCAGCTTAGGGCCAGGGGGCTGGGGCACTGAAGCTTTCTTT
CASSLGPGGWGTEAFF
>TRBV29-1|TRBJ2-1|-|TRBD1|14
TGCAGCGTTGGACCGGGACAGGGTACATTAGAGCAGTTCTTC
CSVGPGQGTLEQFF
>TRBV6-1|TRBJ2-1|few|TRBD2|15
TGTGCCAGCAGTGCTGGGACTAGCGGGAATCATGAGCAGTTCTTC
CASSAGTSGNHEQFF
>TRBV3-1|TRBJ2-3|-|TRBD2|17
TGTGCCAGCAGCCAAGATTTGACTAGCGGGAGTACAGATACGCAGTATTTT
CASSQDLTSGSTDTQYF
>TRBV2|TRBJ1-1|few|-|15
TGTGCCAGCAACGAACATAGAGGACAGTCCTCGGAAGCTTTCTTT
CASNEHRGQSSEAFF
>TRBV5-4|TRBJ1-1|-|-|15
TGTGCCAGCAGCTTGGCTGGCGTCATGAACACTGAAGCTTTCTTT
CASSLAGVMNTEAFF
>TRBV12-3/TRBV12-4|TRBJ1-2|few|-|15
TGTGCCAGCAGTTCCGGGGGACAACGGGTCTATGGCTACACCTTC
CASSSGGQRVYGYTF
>TRBV20-1|TRBJ2-5|few|-|17
TGCAGTGCTAGAGGTACTCCCTGGACAAGACAACAAGAGACCCAGTACTTC
CSARGTPWTRQQETQYF
>TRBV14|TRBJ2-2|few|-|13
TGTGCCAGCAGCCAAAGACTAGCCGGGGAGCTGTTTTTT
CASSQRLAGELFF
>TRBV7-2|TRBJ2-1|few|-|12
TGTGCCAGCAGCAAAGGGGGGAATGAGCAGTTCTTC
CASSKGGNEQFF
>TRBV6-8|TRBJ2-2|-|-|13
TGTGCCAGCAGGTTCGGTGTTACCGGGGAGCTGTTTTTT
CASRFGVTGELFF
>TRBV29-1|TRBJ2-1|few|-|10
TGCAGCGGGGTGCAAGCTGAGCAGTTCTTC
CSGVQAEQFF
>TRBV7-9|TRBJ2-1|few|-|12
TGTGCCAGCAGCAATACGGGGGAACCCCCGATCTTC
CASSNTGEPPIF
>TRBV7-6|TRBJ2-3|-|-|13
TGTGCCAGCAGTTCTCCCCTACTGGATACGCAGTATTTT
CASSSPLLDTQYF
>TRBV2|TRBJ2-2|many|-|15
TGTGCCAGCAGTAAACGGGACACTAACACCGGGGAGCTGTTTTTT
CASSKRDTNTGELFF